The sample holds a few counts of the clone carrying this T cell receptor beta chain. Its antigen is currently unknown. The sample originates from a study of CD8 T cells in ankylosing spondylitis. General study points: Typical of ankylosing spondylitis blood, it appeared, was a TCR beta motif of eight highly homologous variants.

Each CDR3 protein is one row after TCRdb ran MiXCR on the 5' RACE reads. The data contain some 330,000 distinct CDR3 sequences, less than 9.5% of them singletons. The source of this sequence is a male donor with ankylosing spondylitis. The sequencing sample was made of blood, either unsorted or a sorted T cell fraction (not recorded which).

CDR3 residues: CASSPTGGANTGELFF. The CDR3 bases are TGTGCCAGCAGCCCGACAGGGGGCGCCAACACCGGGGAGCTGTTTTTT. V is TRBV7-9 and J is TRBJ2-2; 10 nucleotides agree with TRBD1. The germline V gene has CDR1 SEHNR and CDR2 FQNEAQ (reference sequence). V dropped 5 bases and J dropped 2; count of bases not matched to a gene: 5. CDR3 size: 16 residues.